The 10 T cell receptor beta chains below come from one sample, sequenced in a study of cytomegalovirus exposure and HLA in healthy donors. PCR used 60 Vbeta primers and 13 Jbeta primers. The method was immunoSEQ multiplex PCR; TCRdb's version includes in-frame clones alone and lacks a portion of them. The repertoire has around 96,000 clones, more than 70% of them found once; the top ten carry around 2%. The sequencing input was PBMCs. Receptors originate from a man aged 18 to 35 in good health and CMV-seronegative.

V usage is TRBV5-1 and J usage is TRBJ2-3, with D possibly TRBD2 on 5 matching bases. The CDR3 runs 16 residues. Germline CDR1 and CDR2: SGHRS and YFSETQ. Trimming stripped 5 bases from V and 2 bases from J, with 18 bases between. The CDR3 protein is CASSPPERAPTDTQYF. The CDR3 DNA sequence: TGCGCCAGCAGTCCCCCGGAGAGGGCCCCCACAGATACGCAGTATTTT.

The rearrangement links TRBV6-4 to TRBJ2-1, with 13 bases identical to TRBD2. This CDR3 region has 16 residues. Germline CDR1 and CDR2: MRHNA and SNTAGT. The V gene end was trimmed by 2 bases and the J gene end by 9 bases; junction bases not matched to a gene: 7. CDR3 amino acids: CASSDETSGGRGEQFF. The CDR3 DNA reads as TGTGCCAGCAGTGACGAGACTAGCGGGGGGAGAGGTGAGCAGTTCTTC.

The J gene is TRBJ1-2, the V gene TRBV7-8, with D tentatively TRBD1 (6 bases). Between the trimmed V and J ends, which lost 4 bases and 3 bases, there was a span of 12 bases. Germline CDR1 is SGHVS and CDR2 is FQNEAQ. The CDR3 extends over 14 amino acids. CDR3 amino acids: CASSSTGSDYGYTF. In nucleotides, the CDR3 is TGTGCCAGCAGCTCTACAGGGAGTGACTATGGCTACACCTTC.

The chain uses TRBV5-4 and TRBJ1-1; 7 bases line up with TRBD1. CDR3 size: 16 residues. V lost 10 bases to trimming and J lost 0 bases; unmatched junction nucleotides: 15. The germline CDR1 and CDR2 sequences are SGHNT and YYREEE (reference sequence). CDR3 amino acids: CAGKEAGGTMNTEAFF. For the CDR3, the DNA is TGTGCCGGCAAAGAGGCAGGGGGGACGATGAACACTGAAGCTTTCTTT.

The V call is TRBV7-9, the J call TRBJ2-2; TRBD2 matches at 8 bases. The CDR3 sequence is 16 residues long. J gave up 5 bases and V 5 bases, and 10 bases lay outside the gene matches. Germline CDR1 is SEHNR and CDR2 is FQNEAQ (reference sequence). The CDR3 sequence is CASSALGGAETGELFF. The CDR3 DNA reads as TGTGCCAGCAGCGCCCTCGGGGGGGCCGAGACCGGGGAGCTGTTTTTT.

This chain links TRBV27 with TRBJ2-5; the match to TRBD2 covers 7 bases. The length of the CDR3 is 15 residues. Germline values: CDR1 MNHEY, CDR2 SMNVEV (reference sequence). Losses at the gene ends were 3 bases for V and 5 bases for J; bases not matched to a gene: 9. The DNA of the CDR3 is TGTGCCAGCAGTTTGGTCCTAGCCGGGAGGGAGACCCAGTACTTC. This gives the protein CASSLVLAGRETQYF.

The sample holds one count of this clone. The rearrangement joins TRBV30 to TRBJ2-3; 7 bases are a match to TRBD1. Germline CDR1 reads GTSNPN; CDR2 reads SVGIG (reference sequence). The ends lost 2 bases at V and 0 bases at J; junction bases unmatched: 5. CDR3 length: 15 residues. In DNA form, the CDR3 reads TGTGCCTGGAGTTTGACAGGGCTGAGCACAGATACGCAGTATTTT. It yields the protein CAWSLTGLSTDTQYF.

CDR3 loop: CASSEYGTELGYTF. The CDR3 nucleotides are TGCGCCAGCAGCGAATACGGGACAGAGCTCGGCTACACCTTC. The chain joins TRBV5-1 to TRBJ1-2; TRBD1 matches 7 bases. CDR1 is SGHRS, CDR2 YFSETQ, per germline. V shed 4 bases and J 8 bases; nucleotides not matched to a gene: 11. The CDR3 is 14 residues long. The whole variable domain, filled in from reference TRBV5-1 and TRBJ1-2, reads KAGVTQTPRYLIKTRGQQVTLSCSPISGHRSVSWYQQTPGQGLQFLFEYFSETQRNKGNFPGRFSGRQFSNSRSEMNVSTLELGDSALYLCASSEYGTELGYTFGSGTRLTVV.

The chain has TRBV27 and TRBJ2-1; 9 bases fit TRBD1. Germline values: CDR1 MNHEY, CDR2 SMNVEV (reference sequence). This CDR3 has 14 amino acids. The V segment lost 1 base and the J segment 8 bases; nucleotides outside the gene matches: 3. CDR3 protein: CASSLYRGRDEQFF. In DNA form, the CDR3 reads TGTGCCAGCAGTTTATACAGGGGGCGGGATGAGCAGTTCTTC.

V is TRBV30 and J is TRBJ1-5, with unresolved D. Germline lookup yields CDR1 GTSNPN and CDR2 SVGIG (reference sequence). CDR3 length equals 14 residues. V dropped 0 bases and J dropped 6 bases, with 12 bases sitting between them. The CDR3 DNA reads as TGTGCCTGGAGTGTCGCGGCAGTCAGTCAGCCCCAGCATTTT. It specifies CAWSVAAVSQPQHF.